This T cell receptor beta chain came from a study of control samples from healthy donors and cancer patients. V was trimmed by 10 bases and J by 4 bases, leaving 9 bases between them. The CDR3 consists of 12 residues. Germline CDR1 is KGHDR and CDR2 is SFDVKD. Clones were sequenced by immunoSEQ multiplex PCR, and TCRdb holds only the in-frame ones, with some missing. This table has 350,000 to 450,000 clones, 90% appearing once. The receptor was isolated from a man between 40 and 49 years old with head and neck cancer. Sequencing was carried out using PBMCs. This rearrangement joins TRBV24-1 to TRBJ2-2; weak D call: TRBD1 (5 bases). CDR3 nucleotides: TGTGCCACTCATGGGGCCACCGGGGAGCTGTTTTTT. It encodes CATHGATGELFF.